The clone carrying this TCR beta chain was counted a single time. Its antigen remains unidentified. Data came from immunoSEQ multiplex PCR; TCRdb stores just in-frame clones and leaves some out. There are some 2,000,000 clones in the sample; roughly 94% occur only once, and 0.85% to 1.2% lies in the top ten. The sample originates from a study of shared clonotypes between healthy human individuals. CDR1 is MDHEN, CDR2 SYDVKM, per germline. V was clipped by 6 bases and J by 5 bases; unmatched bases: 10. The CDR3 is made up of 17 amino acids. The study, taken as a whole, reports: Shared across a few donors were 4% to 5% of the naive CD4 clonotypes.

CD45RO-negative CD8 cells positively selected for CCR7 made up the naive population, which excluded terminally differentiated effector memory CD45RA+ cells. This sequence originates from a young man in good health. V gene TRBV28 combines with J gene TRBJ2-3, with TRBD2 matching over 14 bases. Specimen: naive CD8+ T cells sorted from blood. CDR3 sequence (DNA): TGTGCCAGCAGCACACCCGGGACTAGCGGGAGTAAAGATACGCAGTATTTT. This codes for CASSTPGTSGSKDTQYF.